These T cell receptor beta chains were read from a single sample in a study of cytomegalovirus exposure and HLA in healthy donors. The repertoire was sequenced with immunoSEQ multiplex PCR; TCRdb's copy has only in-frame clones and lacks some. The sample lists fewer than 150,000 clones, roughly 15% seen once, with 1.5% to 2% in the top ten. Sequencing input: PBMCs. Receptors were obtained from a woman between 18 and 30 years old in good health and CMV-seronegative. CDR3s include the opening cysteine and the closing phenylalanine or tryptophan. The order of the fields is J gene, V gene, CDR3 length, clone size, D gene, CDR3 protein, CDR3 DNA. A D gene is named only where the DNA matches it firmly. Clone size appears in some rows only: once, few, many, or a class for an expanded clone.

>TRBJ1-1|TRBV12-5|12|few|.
CASGTGNTEAFF
TGTGCTAGTGGTACGGGAAACACTGAAGCTTTCTTT
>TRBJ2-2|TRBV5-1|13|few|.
CASRPTGAGELFF
TGCGCCAGCAGGCCCACGGGGGCCGGGGAGCTGTTTTTT
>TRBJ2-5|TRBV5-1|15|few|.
CASSLAGGPGETQYF
TGCGCCAGCAGCTTGGCCGGGGGGCCGGGAGAGACCCAGTACTTC
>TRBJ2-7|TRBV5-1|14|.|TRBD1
CASSLGQGLGEQYF
TGCGCCAGCAGCTTGGGACAGGGGCTAGGCGAGCAGTACTTC
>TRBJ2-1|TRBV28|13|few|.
CASSKGHHNEQFF
TGTGCCAGCAGCAAGGGACACCACAATGAGCAGTTCTTC
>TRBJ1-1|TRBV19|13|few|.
CASSMTGDTEAFF
TGTGCCAGTAGTATGACGGGGGACACTGAAGCTTTCTTT
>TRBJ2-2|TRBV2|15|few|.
CAGGGPGEANGELFF
TGTGCCGGAGGAGGTCCGGGAGAGGCTAACGGGGAGCTGTTTTTT
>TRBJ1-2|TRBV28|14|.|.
CASSLSMGAGGYTF
TGTGCCAGCAGTTTATCGATGGGGGCCGGGGGCTACACCTTC
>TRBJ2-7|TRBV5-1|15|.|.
CASSAPTGVSYEQYF
TGCGCCAGCAGCGCCCCGACAGGAGTCTCCTACGAGCAGTACTTC
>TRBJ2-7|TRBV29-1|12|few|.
CSVRTGSYEQYF
TGCAGCGTTAGGACGGGGTCCTACGAGCAGTACTTC
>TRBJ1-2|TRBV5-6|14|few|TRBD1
CASSIGQGSRGYTF
TGTGCCAGCAGCATAGGACAGGGATCGAGGGGCTACACCTTC
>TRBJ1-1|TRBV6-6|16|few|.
CASSLGGSRGNTEAFF
TGTGCCAGCTCACTGGGGGGTAGTCGCGGGAACACTGAAGCTTTCTTT
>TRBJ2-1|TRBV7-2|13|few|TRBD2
CASSLGTSNEQFF
TGTGCCAGCAGCCTCGGGACTAGCAATGAGCAGTTCTTC
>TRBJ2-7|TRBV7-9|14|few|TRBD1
CASSLAGQGQWQYF
TGTGCCAGCAGCTTAGCGGGACAGGGGCAATGGCAGTACTTC
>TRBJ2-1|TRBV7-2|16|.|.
CASSLRWDSPYNEQFF
TGTGCCAGCAGCTTACGCTGGGACTCCCCGTACAATGAGCAGTTCTTC
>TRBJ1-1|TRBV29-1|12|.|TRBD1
CSGGQAGTEAFF
TGCAGCGGAGGACAGGCGGGCACTGAAGCTTTCTTT
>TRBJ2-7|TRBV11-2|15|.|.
CASSPQPLAGYEQYF
TGTGCCAGCAGCCCTCAACCACTAGCAGGCTACGAGCAGTACTTC
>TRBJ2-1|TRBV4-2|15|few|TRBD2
CASSEGLAGAGEQFF
TGTGCCAGCAGCGAAGGACTAGCGGGAGCAGGTGAGCAGTTCTTC
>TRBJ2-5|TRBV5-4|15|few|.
CASSFGGRSQETQYF
TGTGCCAGCAGCTTCGGTGGGAGATCACAAGAGACCCAGTACTTC
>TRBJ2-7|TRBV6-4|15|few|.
CASSDSRNSSYEQYF
TGTGCCAGCAGTGACTCTAGGAACAGCTCCTACGAGCAGTACTTC
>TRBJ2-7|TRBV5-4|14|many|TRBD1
CASSSPGQGYEQYF
TGTGCCAGCAGCTCTCCGGGACAGGGATACGAGCAGTACTTC
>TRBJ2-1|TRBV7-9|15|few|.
CASSLGWGAYNEQFF
TGTGCCAGCAGCTTAGGTTGGGGGGCCTACAATGAGCAGTTCTTC
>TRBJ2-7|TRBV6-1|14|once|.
CASSEGGLSYEQYF
TGTGCCAGCAGTGAAGGAGGGTTGTCCTACGAGCAGTACTTC
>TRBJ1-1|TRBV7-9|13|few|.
CASSFAENTEAFF
TGTGCCAGCAGCTTCGCAGAGAACACTGAAGCTTTCTTT